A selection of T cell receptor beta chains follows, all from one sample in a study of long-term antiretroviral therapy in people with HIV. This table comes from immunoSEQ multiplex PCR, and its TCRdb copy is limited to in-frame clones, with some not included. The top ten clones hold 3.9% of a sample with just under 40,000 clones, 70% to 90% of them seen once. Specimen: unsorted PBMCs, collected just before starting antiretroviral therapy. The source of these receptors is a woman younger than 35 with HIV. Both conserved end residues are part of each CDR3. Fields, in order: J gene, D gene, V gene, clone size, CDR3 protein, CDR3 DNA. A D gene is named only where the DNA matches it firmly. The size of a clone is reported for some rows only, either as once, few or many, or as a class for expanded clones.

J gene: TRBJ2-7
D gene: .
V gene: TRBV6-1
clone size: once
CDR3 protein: CASSEGVGLSYEQYF
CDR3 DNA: TGTGCCAGCAGTGAAGGGGTGGGCCTATCCTACGAGCAGTACTTC

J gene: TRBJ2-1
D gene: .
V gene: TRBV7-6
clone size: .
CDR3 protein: CASSLVDPRSSYNEQFF
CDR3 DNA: TGTGCCAGCAGCTTAGTAGATCCCCGAAGCTCCTACAATGAGCAGTTCTTC

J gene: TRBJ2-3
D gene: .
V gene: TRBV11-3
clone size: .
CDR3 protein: CASSFGPPSDTQYF
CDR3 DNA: TGTGCCAGCAGCTTCGGACCACCCTCAGATACGCAGTATTTT

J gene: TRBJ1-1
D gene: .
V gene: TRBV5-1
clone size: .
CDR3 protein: CASSLEVPDTEAFF
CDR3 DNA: TGCGCCAGCAGCTTGGAAGTTCCGGACACTGAAGCTTTCTTT

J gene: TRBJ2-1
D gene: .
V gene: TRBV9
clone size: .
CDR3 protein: CASSVEVWRTEQFF
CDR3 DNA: TGTGCCAGCAGCGTAGAGGTGTGGAGGACTGAGCAGTTCTTC

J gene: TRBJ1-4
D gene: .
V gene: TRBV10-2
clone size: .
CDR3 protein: CASSEREKLFF
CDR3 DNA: TGCGCCAGCAGTGAACGGGAAAAACTGTTTTTT

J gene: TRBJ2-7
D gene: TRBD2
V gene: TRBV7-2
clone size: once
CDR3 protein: CASSLGSTGGEQYF
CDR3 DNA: TGTGCCAGCAGCTTAGGTTCGACGGGAGGCGAGCAGTACTTC

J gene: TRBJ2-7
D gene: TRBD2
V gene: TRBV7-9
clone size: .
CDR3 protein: CASSLTSGSISVYEQYF
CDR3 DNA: TGTGCCAGCAGCTTAACTAGCGGGAGCATTTCGGTCTACGAGCAGTACTTC

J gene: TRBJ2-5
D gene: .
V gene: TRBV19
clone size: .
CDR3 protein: CASSLKRRDNYQETQYF
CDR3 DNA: TGTGCCAGTAGTTTAAAGCGCCGGGACAATTACCAAGAGACCCAGTACTTC

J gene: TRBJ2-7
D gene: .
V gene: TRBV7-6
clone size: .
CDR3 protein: CASSLRTDSPYEQYF
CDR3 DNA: TGTGCCAGCAGCCTCCGGACCGACTCACCCTACGAGCAGTACTTC

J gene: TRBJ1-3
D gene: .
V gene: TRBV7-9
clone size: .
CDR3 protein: CASSFEGNTIYF
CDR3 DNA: TGTGCCAGCAGCTTCGAGGGAAACACCATATATTTT

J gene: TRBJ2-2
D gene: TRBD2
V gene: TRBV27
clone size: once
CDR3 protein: CASSLLAANTGELFF
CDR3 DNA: TGTGCCAGCAGTTTACTAGCGGCGAACACCGGGGAGCTGTTTTTT

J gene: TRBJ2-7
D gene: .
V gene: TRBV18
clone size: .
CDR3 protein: CASSPQGNVRNEQYF
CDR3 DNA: TGTGCCAGCTCACCCCAGGGTAATGTGCGTAACGAGCAGTACTTC

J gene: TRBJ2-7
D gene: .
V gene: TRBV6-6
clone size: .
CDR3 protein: CATSDSRSYEQYF
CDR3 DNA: TGTGCCACCTCGGACAGCCGCTCCTACGAGCAGTACTTC

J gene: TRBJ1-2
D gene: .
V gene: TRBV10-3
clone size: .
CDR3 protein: CAIRIADTQVYGYTF
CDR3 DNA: TGTGCCATCAGGATAGCGGACACCCAAGTCTATGGCTACACCTTC

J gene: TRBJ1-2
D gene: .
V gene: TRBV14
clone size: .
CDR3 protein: CASSQESYGYTF
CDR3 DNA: TGTGCCAGCAGCCAAGAGAGTTATGGCTACACCTTC

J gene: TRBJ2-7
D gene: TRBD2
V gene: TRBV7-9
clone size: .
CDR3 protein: CASSYSVASGSSYEQYF
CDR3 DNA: TGTGCCAGCAGCTATAGCGTGGCTAGCGGGAGCTCCTACGAGCAGTACTTC

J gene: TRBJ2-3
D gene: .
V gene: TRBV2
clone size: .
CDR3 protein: CASHSRGTGADTQYF
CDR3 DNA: TGTGCCAGCCATTCCAGGGGAACAGGCGCAGATACGCAGTATTTT

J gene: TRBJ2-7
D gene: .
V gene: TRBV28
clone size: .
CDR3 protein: CASSLPRRSYEQYF
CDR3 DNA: TGTGCCAGCAGTTTACCAAGACGCTCCTACGAGCAGTACTTC

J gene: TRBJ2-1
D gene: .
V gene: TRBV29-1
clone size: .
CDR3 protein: CSVESGSLREQFF
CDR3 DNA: TGCAGCGTTGAAAGCGGGTCCTTGCGGGAGCAGTTCTTC

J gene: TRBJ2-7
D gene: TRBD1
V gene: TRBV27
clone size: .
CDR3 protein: CASRTGGRNEQYF
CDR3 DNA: TGTGCCAGCAGGACAGGGGGCAGGAACGAGCAGTACTTC

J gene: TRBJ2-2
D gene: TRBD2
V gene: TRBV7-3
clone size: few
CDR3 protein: CASRVLAGAAGELFF
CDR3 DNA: TGTGCCAGCAGGGTACTAGCGGGAGCGGCCGGGGAGCTGTTTTTT

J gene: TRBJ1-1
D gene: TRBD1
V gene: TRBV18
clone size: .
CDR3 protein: CASSPELGTGNAEAFF
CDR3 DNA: TGTGCCAGCTCACCTGAACTAGGGACAGGGAACGCTGAAGCTTTCTTT

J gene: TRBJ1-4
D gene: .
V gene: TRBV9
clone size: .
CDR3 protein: CASSPPWGNEKLFF
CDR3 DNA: TGTGCCAGCAGCCCGCCCTGGGGGAATGAAAAACTGTTTTTT

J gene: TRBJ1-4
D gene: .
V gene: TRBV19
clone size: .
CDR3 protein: CASSINIGEKLFF
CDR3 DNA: TGTGCCAGTAGTATTAACATTGGTGAAAAACTGTTTTTT

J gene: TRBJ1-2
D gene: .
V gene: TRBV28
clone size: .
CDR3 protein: CASRRPFSGTGVGGYTF
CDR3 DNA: TGTGCCAGCAGACGACCCTTCTCTGGGACTGGGGTGGGAGGCTACACCTTC

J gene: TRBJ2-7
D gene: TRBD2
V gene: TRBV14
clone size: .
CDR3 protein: CASSQLRAGVLYEQYF
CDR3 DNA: TGTGCCAGCAGCCAACTCCGAGCGGGAGTATTATACGAGCAGTACTTC

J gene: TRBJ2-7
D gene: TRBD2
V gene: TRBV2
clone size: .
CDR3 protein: CASSERAGGYEQYF
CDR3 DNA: TGTGCCAGCAGTGAACGGGCGGGAGGGTACGAGCAGTACTTC

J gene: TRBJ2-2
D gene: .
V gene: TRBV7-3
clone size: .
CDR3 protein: CASSLFSGGHTGELFF
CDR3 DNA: TGTGCCAGCAGCTTATTCAGTGGGGGGCACACCGGGGAGCTGTTTTTT

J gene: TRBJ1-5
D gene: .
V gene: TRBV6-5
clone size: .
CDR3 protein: CASSGVGQPQHF
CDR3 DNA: TGTGCCAGCAGCGGGGTGGGTCAGCCCCAGCATTTT

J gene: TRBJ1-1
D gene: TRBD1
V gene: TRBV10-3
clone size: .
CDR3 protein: CAIKSHGQGGTEAFF
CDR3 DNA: TGTGCCATCAAGTCGCACGGACAGGGCGGTACTGAAGCTTTCTTT

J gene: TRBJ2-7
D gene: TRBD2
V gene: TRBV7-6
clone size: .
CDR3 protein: CASSLEAGGDYEQYF
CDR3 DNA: TGTGCCAGCAGCTTAGAGGCGGGAGGGGACTACGAGCAGTACTTC

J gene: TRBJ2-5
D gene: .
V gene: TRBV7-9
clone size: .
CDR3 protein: CASSAHGGLETQYF
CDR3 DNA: TGTGCCAGCAGCGCCCACGGGGGTCTAGAGACCCAGTACTTC